The subject of this entry is one T cell receptor (beta chain). Its cognate antigen has yet to be identified. No much larger clonotype is one base removed from it; base qualities were not supplied. The sample is drawn from a study of T cell responses to AZD1222 COVID-19 vaccine (dated by TCRdb to 2020 to 2023). Regarding the research as a whole: AZD1222 recipients whose second dose came at about 4 weeks and those whose second dose came at about 12 weeks were combined into one group, since spike-specific TCR depth and breadth did not differ between the two schedules. TCR sequencing was performed for roughly 250 trial participants, of whom 207 were given two doses of AZD1222 and 26 were given two doses of MenACWY control vaccine. Enrollment into the trials was organized by age into subgroups of 18-55, 56-69 and 70-plus years, and those subgroups contained roughly 150, 30 and 60 TCR-sequenced participants, respectively. Findings and caveats that apply to the study as a whole: No day 14 peak-response samples were available, so repertoires were characterized only after the peak T cell response. Most participants were white British and females outnumbered males, and the authors suggested that clonal diversity may have been underestimated. Conclusions about previously exposed vaccinees were limited because only six AZD1222 recipients were SARS-CoV-2 seropositive at baseline. The whole spike protein was spanned by vaccine-associated CD4 TCRs, and dominant responses were seen in regions 160-218 and 743-854. Nearly half of unique spike-specific TCRs reportedly recognized epitopes outside regions mutated in the B.1.351 and B.1.1.7 variants. After two AZD1222 doses, spike-specific TCR breadth and depth were significantly higher than at day 0 and than in MenACWY recipients. In the small 56-69-year group, the increase in depth fell short of significance, most likely because of low power.

The germline ends are 12 bases apart after V is trimmed by 0 bases and J by 3 bases. CDR1 and CDR2, looked up from the germline V gene, are SGHRS and YFSETQ. From its cysteine to its phenylalanine, the CDR3 spans 15 amino acids. Kept here is only the CDR3 DNA, which spans 45 bases and is read in frame from base 1. The meaning of the sample's time point label: baseline before first vaccination. Vaccinee samples were obtained from the UK trials COV001 and COV002, which included a single-blind randomized controlled phase 2/3 trial of AZD1222 (ChAdOx1 nCoV-19) in healthy adults. For TCRbeta chain sequencing, PBMC samples were collected from trial participants at day 0 and at day 28 after the second dose. The CDR3 regions of human TCRbeta chains were subjected to immunosequencing. The paper's processing steps were these. Repertoire TCRs were checked for matches against a reference library of SARS-CoV-2-specific TCRs that had been generated using the MIRA antigen-specificity platform. Breadth was defined as the fraction of unique TCRs that were SARS-CoV-2-associated, and depth was defined as the fraction of total T cells that were SARS-CoV-2-associated. Using the MIRA data, every spike-specific TCR was mapped to the spike region that the TCR reacted to and assigned to either a CD4 or a CD8 class. Log10-transformed breadth and depth values were compared by one-way ANOVA with Sidak's multiple comparisons tests. TCRdb took this table from immuneACCESS and kept in-frame rearrangements with V and J called. Such tables lack part of the clones; where checked against another copy, unresolved V genes explain under half of the gap, and the rest is unexplained. The V and J calls and the clone size are those of that table, but D and trimming were determined from the DNA. The sample records 77,000 or so clones, more than 80% of which are singletons. The top ten clones comprise approximately 30% of the sample.

The rearrangement joined TRBV5-1 to TRBJ1-1; TRBD1 is a weak D gene call, 5 bases matching. The sequence was collected from an adult in good health. The sample was peripheral blood, taken on day 0 of AZD1222 vaccination. The nucleotide sequence is given as TGCGCCAGCAGCTTGGCCGTGTTGGGGGACACTGAAGCTTTCTTT. It specifies CASSLAVLGDTEAFF.